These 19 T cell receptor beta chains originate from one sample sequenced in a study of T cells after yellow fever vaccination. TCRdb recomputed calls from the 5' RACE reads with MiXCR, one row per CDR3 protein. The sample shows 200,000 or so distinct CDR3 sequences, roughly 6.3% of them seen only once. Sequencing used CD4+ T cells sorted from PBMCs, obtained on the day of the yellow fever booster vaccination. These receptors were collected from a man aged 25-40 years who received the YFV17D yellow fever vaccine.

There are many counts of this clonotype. The CDR3 sequence is CASSVGGLAGGPTGELFF. The DNA of the CDR3 is TGTGCCAGCAGCGTAGGAGGACTAGCGGGAGGGCCCACCGGGGAGCTGTTTTTT. The chain employs TRBV9 and TRBJ2-2; 15 positions match TRBD2. With 0 bases clipped from V and 4 bases from J, the junction kept 4 bases outside the gene matches. Per the germline V gene, CDR1 is SGDLS and CDR2 is YYNGEE. This CDR3 has 18 amino acids.

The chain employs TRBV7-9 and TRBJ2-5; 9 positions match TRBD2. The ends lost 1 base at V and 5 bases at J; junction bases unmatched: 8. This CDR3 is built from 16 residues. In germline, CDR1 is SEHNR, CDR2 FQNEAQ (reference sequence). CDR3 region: CASSLEMGLAWETQYF. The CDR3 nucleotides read TGTGCCAGCAGCTTAGAGATGGGACTAGCATGGGAGACCCAGTACTTC. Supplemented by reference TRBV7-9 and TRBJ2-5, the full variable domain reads DTGVSQNPRHKITKRGQNVTFRCDPISEHNRLYWYRQTLGQGPEFLTYFQNEAQLEKSRLLSDRFSAERPKGSFSTLEIQRTEQGDSAMYLCASSLEMGLAWETQYFGPGTRLLVL.

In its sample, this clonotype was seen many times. The CDR3 loop reads CSVEVNRGTDTQYF. Written as DNA, the CDR3 is TGCAGCGTTGAAGTGAATAGGGGAACAGATACGCAGTATTTT. V and J are TRBV29-1 and TRBJ2-3, with D possibly being TRBD1 (5 bases). CDR3 length equals 14 residues. With 1 base removed from V and 3 bases from J, the gap between germline ends came to 11 bases. Germline-derived CDR1 and CDR2 are SQVTM and ANQGSEA.

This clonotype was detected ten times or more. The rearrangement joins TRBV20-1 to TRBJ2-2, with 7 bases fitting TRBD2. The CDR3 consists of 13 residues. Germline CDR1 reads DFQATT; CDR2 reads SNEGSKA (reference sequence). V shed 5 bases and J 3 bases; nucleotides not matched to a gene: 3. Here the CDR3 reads CSALGLDTGELFF. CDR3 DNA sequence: TGCAGTGCTTTAGGACTAGACACCGGGGAGCTGTTTTTT.

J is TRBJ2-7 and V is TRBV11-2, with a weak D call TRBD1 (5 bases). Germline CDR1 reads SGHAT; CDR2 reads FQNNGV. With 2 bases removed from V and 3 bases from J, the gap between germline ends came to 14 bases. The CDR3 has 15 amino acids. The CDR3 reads CASSLMGRGYYEQYF. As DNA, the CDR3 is TGTGCCAGCAGCTTAATGGGTAGGGGTTACTACGAGCAGTACTTC.

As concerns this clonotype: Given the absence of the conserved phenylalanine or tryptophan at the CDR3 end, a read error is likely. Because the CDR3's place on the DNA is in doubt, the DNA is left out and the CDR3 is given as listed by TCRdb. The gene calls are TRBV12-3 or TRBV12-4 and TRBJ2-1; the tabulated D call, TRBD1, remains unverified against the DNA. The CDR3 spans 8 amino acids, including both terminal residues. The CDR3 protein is CASSLGGL.

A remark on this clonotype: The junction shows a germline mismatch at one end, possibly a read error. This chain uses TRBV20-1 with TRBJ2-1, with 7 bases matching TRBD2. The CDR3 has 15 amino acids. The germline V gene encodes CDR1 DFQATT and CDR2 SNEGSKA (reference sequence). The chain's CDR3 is CSTSIWASGYRTQFF. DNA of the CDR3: TGCAGTACTAGCATTTGGGCTAGCGGATACCGCACGCAGTTCTTC.

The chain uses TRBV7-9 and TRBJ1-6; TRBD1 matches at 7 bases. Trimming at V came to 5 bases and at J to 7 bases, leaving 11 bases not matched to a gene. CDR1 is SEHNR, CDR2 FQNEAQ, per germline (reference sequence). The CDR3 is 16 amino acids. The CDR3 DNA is TGTGCCAGCAGCCCTCCAGGGGACAGAGAGAATTCACCCCTCCACTTT. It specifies CASSPPGDRENSPLHF.

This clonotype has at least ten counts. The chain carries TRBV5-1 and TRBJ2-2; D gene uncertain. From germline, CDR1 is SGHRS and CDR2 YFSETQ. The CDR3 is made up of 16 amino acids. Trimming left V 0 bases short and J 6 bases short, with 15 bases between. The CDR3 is CASSLEQSYGPGELFF. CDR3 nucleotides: TGCGCCAGCAGCTTGGAACAGTCCTACGGACCCGGGGAGCTGTTTTTT.

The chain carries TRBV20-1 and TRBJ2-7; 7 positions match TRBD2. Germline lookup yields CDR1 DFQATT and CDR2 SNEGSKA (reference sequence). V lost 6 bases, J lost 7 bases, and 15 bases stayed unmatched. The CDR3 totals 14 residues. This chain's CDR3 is CSAAGREGGWEQYF. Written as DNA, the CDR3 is TGCAGTGCCGCCGGGCGAGAGGGAGGGTGGGAGCAGTACTTC.

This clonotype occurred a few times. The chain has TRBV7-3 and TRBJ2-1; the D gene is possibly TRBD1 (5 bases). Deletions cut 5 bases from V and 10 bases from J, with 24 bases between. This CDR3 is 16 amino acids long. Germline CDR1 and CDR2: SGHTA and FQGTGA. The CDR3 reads CASSRGMAVQQGEQFF. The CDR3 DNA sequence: TGTGCCAGCAGCCGTGGGATGGCGGTACAGCAGGGCGAGCAGTTCTTC.

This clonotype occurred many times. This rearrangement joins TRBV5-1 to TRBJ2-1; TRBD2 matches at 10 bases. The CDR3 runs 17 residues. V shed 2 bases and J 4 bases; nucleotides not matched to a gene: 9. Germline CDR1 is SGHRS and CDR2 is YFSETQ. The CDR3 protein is CASSFFRTSGAYNEQFF. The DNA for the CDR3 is TGCGCCAGCAGCTTTTTCAGAACTAGCGGGGCTTACAATGAGCAGTTCTTC.

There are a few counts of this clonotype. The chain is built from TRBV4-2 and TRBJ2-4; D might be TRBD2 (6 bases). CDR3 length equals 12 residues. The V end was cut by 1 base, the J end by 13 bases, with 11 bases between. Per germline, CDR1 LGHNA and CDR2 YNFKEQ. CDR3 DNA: TGTGCCAGCAGCCAAGCGGCGGAGGGACAGTACTTC. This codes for CASSQAAEGQYF.

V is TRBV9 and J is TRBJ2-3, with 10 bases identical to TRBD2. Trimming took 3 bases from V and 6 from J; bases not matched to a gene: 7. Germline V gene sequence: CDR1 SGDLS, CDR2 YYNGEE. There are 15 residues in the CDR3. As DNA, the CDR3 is TGTGCCAGCAGCGCGACTAGCGGGTTACGGGATACGCAGTATTTT. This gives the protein CASSATSGLRDTQYF.

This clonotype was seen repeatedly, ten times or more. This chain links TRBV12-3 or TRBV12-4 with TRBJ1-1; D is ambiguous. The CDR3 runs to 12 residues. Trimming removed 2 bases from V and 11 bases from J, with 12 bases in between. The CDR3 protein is CASSLLETLAFF. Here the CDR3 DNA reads TGTGCCAGCAGTTTACTTGAGACTCTGGCTTTCTTT.

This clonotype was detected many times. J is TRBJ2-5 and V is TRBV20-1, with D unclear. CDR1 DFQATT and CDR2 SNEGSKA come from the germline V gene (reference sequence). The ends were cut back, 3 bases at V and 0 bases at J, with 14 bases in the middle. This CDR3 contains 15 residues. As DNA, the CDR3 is TGCAGTGCTAGTAATCCGGAAGCGTACCAAGAGACCCAGTACTTC. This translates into CSASNPEAYQETQYF.

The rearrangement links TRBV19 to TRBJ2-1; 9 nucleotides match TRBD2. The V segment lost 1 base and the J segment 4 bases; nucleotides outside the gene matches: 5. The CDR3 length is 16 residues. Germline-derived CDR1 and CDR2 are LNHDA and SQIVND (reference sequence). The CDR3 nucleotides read TGTGCCAGTAGTATAGGGACTAGCGAATTTTACAATGAGCAGTTCTTC. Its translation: CASSIGTSEFYNEQFF.

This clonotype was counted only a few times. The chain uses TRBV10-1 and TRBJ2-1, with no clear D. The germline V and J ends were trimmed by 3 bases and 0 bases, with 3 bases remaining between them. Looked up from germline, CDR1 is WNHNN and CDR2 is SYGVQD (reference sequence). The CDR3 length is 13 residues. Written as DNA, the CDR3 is TGCGCCAGCAGTGATGGCTCCTACAATGAGCAGTTCTTC. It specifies CASSDGSYNEQFF.

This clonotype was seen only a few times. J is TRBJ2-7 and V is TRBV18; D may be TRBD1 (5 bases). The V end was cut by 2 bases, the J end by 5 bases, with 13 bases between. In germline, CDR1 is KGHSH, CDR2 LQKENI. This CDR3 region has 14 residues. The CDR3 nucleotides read TGTGCCAGCTCACCAGGGGCCCCCCAGGACGAGCAGTACTTC. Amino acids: CASSPGAPQDEQYF.